This TCR beta chain was documented in a study of T cell repertoires in cytomegalovirus infection. Study details: It was the public TCR beta signatures that indicated both CMV infection and matching HLA type.

In its sample, this clonotype was seen many times. Its target is unknown. A junction boundary mismatches the germline segment, possibly from a read error. Using its own MiXCR run on the reads, TCRdb lists one record per CDR3 protein. The table lists roughly 230,000 distinct CDR3 sequences, 6% to 8% of them singletons, with around 6.5% in the top ten. CDR1 and CDR2 from the germline V gene are SEHNR and FQNEAQ (reference sequence). The CDR3 loop spans 18 amino acids. Study-level results: The study identified carriers of CMV plus the relevant HLA from cumulative public TCR beta family frequency. It was HLA-C-restricted CMV-specific TCR beta clonotypes that dominated the response ex vivo.

The clonotype originates from a human donor in good health (CMV status not recorded). Some clones in this sample may be carry-over from other donors' samples. V is TRBV7-9 and J is TRBJ2-1; no clear D gene. Material for sequencing was PBMCs. CDR3 bases: TGTGCCAGCACCTTAACTTTCCCCGGGTCCTCCTTTTCCAATGAGCAGTTCTTC. Translating gives CASTLTFPGSSFSNEQFF.